This T cell receptor (beta chain) derives from a study of T cell responses to AZD1222 COVID-19 vaccine. To note about this clone: As yet, its antigen is unknown.

The study's findings and limits: Vaccination with two AZD1222 doses was followed by a rise in Spike-specific TCR breadth and depth. Baseline seropositivity occurred in only a handful of AZD1222 recipients.

The CDR3 extends over 11 amino acids. Trimming took off 1 base at V and 6 bases at J, with 4 bases between the two ends. Germline V gene data show CDR1 as MNHNS and CDR2 as SASEGT. The method was immunoSEQ multiplex PCR; TCRdb's version includes in-frame clones alone and lacks a portion of them. The data contain tens of thousands of clones, around 84% of them seen just once; the ten biggest clones take up around 20%. This sample comprised peripheral blood, obtained on day 0 of AZD1222 vaccination. The sequence was collected from an adult in good health. The genes are TRBV6-1 and TRBJ2-7; no clear D gene. This chain's CDR3 is CASSEVGEQYF. The DNA of the CDR3 is TGTGCCAGCAGTGAAGTAGGCGAGCAGTACTTC.